This T cell receptor (beta chain) was recovered during a study of T cells in Graves' hyperthyroidism and ophthalmopathy. In this sample, this clonotype turned up many times. The target antigen is unknown. From germline, CDR1 is SEHNR and CDR2 FQNEAQ (reference sequence). The CDR3 sequence is 14 residues long. Trimming pared 5 bases from V and 6 bases from J, leaving 14 bases between. From RNA transcripts, TCR beta CDR3 regions were amplified. The study used the HTBI primer set for a first-round RT-PCR of the TCR CDR3. TCRdb re-called the multiplex PCR reads through MiXCR, storing one row per CDR3 protein. The table includes under 200,000 distinct CDR3 sequences, about 9.4% detected once. Study conclusions and caveats: Within blood appeared most thyroid clonotypes that had expanded above 0.001.

Sequenced input: blood. The source of this sequence is a woman aged 18 to 35 with Graves' hyperthyroidism that later progressed to Graves' ophthalmopathy. This chain links TRBV7-9 with TRBJ1-5; D gene uncertain. As DNA, the CDR3 is TGTGCCAGCAGCGTTGGGATCGAAGGTCAGCCCCAGCATTTT. Translated, it gives CASSVGIEGQPQHF. Drawing the rest from reference TRBV7-9 and TRBJ1-5, the complete variable domain is DTGVSQNPRHKITKRGQNVTFRCDPISEHNRLYWYRQTLGQGPEFLTYFQNEAQLEKSRLLSDRFSAERPKGSFSTLEIQRTEQGDSAMYLCASSVGIEGQPQHFGDGTRLSIL.